What follows are 18 T cell receptor beta chains derived from one specimen sequenced in a study of CD8 T cells in Susac syndrome. With random hexamers, about 0.45 to 1 ug RNA was reverse transcribed. TCRdb used MiXCR to reprocess the immunoSEQ multiplex PCR reads, holding one entry per CDR3 protein. There are 150,000 to 200,000 distinct CDR3 sequences in the sample; around 96% occur only once, and 0.085% to 0.13% lies in the top ten. The source material was CD4+ T cells from PBMCs. Source of these receptors: a human donor in good health.

The chain carries TRBV20-1 and TRBJ1-2, with D maybe TRBD1 (6 bases). The CDR3 is 18 amino acids. The germline V and J ends were trimmed by 3 bases and 1 base, with 24 bases remaining between them. The germline CDR1 and CDR2 sequences are DFQATT and SNEGSKA (reference sequence). The CDR3 sequence: CSASRLTGGRDYNYGYTF. CDR3 DNA sequence: TGCAGTGCTAGTCGTTTGACCGGGGGCCGTGACTATAACTATGGCTACACCTTC.

This clonotype was found once. The J gene is TRBJ2-7, the V gene TRBV5-6; 7 bases line up with TRBD1. Trimming removed 1 base from V and 7 bases from J; junction bases left unmatched: 11. This CDR3 is 15 amino acids long. Germline loops: CDR1 SGHDT, CDR2 YYEEEE. The DNA for the CDR3 is TGTGCCAGCAGCTTGAGGGGGACAGTCCTACGTGAGCAGTACTTC. Its protein is CASSLRGTVLREQYF. Together with reference TRBV5-6 and TRBJ2-7, the CDR3 gives the full variable domain: DAGVTQSPTHLIKTRGQQVTLRCSPKSGHDTVSWYQQALGQGPQFIFQYYEEEERQRGNFPDRFSGHQFPNYSSELNVNALLLGDSALYLCASSLRGTVLREQYFGPGTRLTVT.

The chain employs TRBV24-1 and TRBJ2-7; D possibly corresponds to TRBD1 (5 bases). Trimming removed 5 bases from V and 6 bases from J, with 13 bases in between. Germline-derived CDR1 and CDR2 are KGHDR and SFDVKD. This CDR3 region has 13 residues. The CDR3 loop is CATSVSAGAEQYF. The CDR3 coding sequence is TGTGCCACCAGTGTGAGTGCTGGGGCCGAGCAGTACTTC.

This clonotype was recorded once. The chain carries TRBV9 and TRBJ2-3, with unresolved D. Per the germline V gene, CDR1 is SGDLS and CDR2 is YYNGEE. CDR3 length equals 13 residues. V was clipped by 3 bases and J by 6 bases, with 11 bases between them. CDR3 region: CASSDRPRDTQYF. The CDR3 nucleotides read TGTGCCAGCAGCGACAGACCACGGGATACGCAGTATTTT.

V and J are TRBV30 and TRBJ2-1; TRBD2 matches 10 bases. The CDR3 is 12 residues long. CDR1 is GTSNPN and CDR2 is SVGIG in the germline V gene (reference sequence). CDR3 protein: CARTSGINEQFF. The CDR3 DNA follows: TGTGCTCGGACTAGCGGAATCAATGAGCAGTTCTTC. The full variable domain, completed using reference TRBV30 and TRBJ2-1, is SQTIHQWPATLVQPVGSPLSLECTVEGTSNPNLYWYRQAAGRGLQLLFYSVGIGQISSEVPQNLSASRPQDRQFILSSKKLLLSDSGFYLCARTSGINEQFFGPGTRLTVL.

The rearrangement links TRBV29-1 to TRBJ1-1; D call uncertain. The CDR3 length is 13 residues. Germline V lookup: CDR1 SQVTM, CDR2 ANQGSEA. V lost 6 bases and J 4 bases, leaving 15 bases between the germline ends. The CDR3, as DNA: TGCAGCGTCAGCGGGGTTGTTGGCACTGAAGCTTTCTTT. This translates into CSVSGVVGTEAFF.

This rearrangement joins TRBV2 to TRBJ1-2; the D gene is possibly TRBD1 (5 bases). CDR3 length: 14 amino acids. V was shortened by 5 bases and J by 4 bases, with 14 bases between the two germline ends. The germline V gene has CDR1 SNHLY and CDR2 FYNNEI. The chain's CDR3 is CASSLIGAGYGYTF. Here the CDR3 DNA reads TGTGCCAGCAGTCTAATAGGGGCAGGCTATGGCTACACCTTC.

This clonotype was recorded only once. V usage is TRBV30 and J usage is TRBJ2-1; D unresolved. This CDR3 contains 13 residues. V was pared by 0 bases and J by 6 bases, with 9 bases between. Germline lookup yields CDR1 GTSNPN and CDR2 SVGIG (reference sequence). The CDR3 sequence is CAWSVARTNEQFF. CDR3 DNA sequence: TGTGCCTGGAGTGTAGCACGGACCAATGAGCAGTTCTTC.

The rearrangement joins TRBV4-3 to TRBJ2-7; the D gene is possibly TRBD2 (6 bases). CDR3 length: 16 amino acids. Germline V gene lookup returns CDR1 LGHNA and CDR2 YSLEER. Trimming stripped 0 bases from V and 2 bases from J, with 14 bases between. The CDR3: CASSQDSGSGTYEQYF. DNA of the CDR3: TGCGCCAGCAGCCAAGATTCGGGTAGCGGAACCTACGAGCAGTACTTC.

The rearrangement uses TRBV27 and TRBJ2-1; D remains unclear. Trimming stripped 0 bases from V and 0 bases from J, with 9 bases between. The CDR3 sequence is 16 residues long. Germline V gives CDR1 MNHEY, CDR2 SMNVEV (reference sequence). As DNA, the CDR3 is TGTGCCAGCAGTTTATCTGATCCGAGCTCCTACAATGAGCAGTTCTTC. It specifies CASSLSDPSSYNEQFF.

The genes are TRBV5-4 and TRBJ2-1; 8 bases fit TRBD2. The germline V gene encodes CDR1 SGHNT and CDR2 YYREEE (reference sequence). There are 15 residues in the CDR3. V was clipped by 4 bases and J by 0 bases; unmatched bases: 3. The CDR3 spells CASSITSGSYNEQFF. The CDR3 bases are TGTGCCAGCAGCATTACTAGCGGCTCCTACAATGAGCAGTTCTTC. Filled out from reference TRBV5-4 and TRBJ2-1, the complete variable domain reads ETGVTQSPTHLIKTRGQQVTLRCSSQSGHNTVSWYQQALGQGPQFIFQYYREEENGRGNFPPRFSGLQFPNYSSELNVNALELDDSALYLCASSITSGSYNEQFFGPGTRLTVL.

V gene TRBV9 combines with J gene TRBJ2-2; D is undetermined. CDR1 is SGDLS, CDR2 YYNGEE, per germline. The CDR3 consists of 12 residues. V gave up 4 bases and J gave up 5 bases, with 6 bases separating them. The CDR3 loop reads CASSPHTGELFF. The DNA for the CDR3 is TGTGCCAGCAGCCCCCATACCGGGGAGCTGTTTTTT.

The CDR3 nucleotides are TGTGCCTGGAGTGTAACCGCGGGAGGTCACGGGGAGCTGTTTTTT. It encodes CAWSVTAGGHGELFF. This chain connects TRBV30 to TRBJ2-2; 8 nucleotides line up with TRBD2. This CDR3 region has 15 residues. J was trimmed by 7 bases and V by 0 bases; bases with no gene match: 7. Per germline, CDR1 GTSNPN and CDR2 SVGIG (reference sequence). The full variable domain, in which reference TRBV30 and TRBJ2-2 provide the parts outside the CDR3, is SQTIHQWPATLVQPVGSPLSLECTVEGTSNPNLYWYRQAAGRGLQLLFYSVGIGQISSEVPQNLSASRPQDRQFILSSKKLLLSDSGFYLCAWSVTAGGHGELFFGEGSRLTVL.

The chain has TRBV20-1 and TRBJ2-7; D may correspond to TRBD1 or TRBD2 (5 bases each). This CDR3 is built from 12 residues. Germline V gene lookup returns CDR1 DFQATT and CDR2 SNEGSKA (reference sequence). V dropped 6 bases and J dropped 3 bases, with 12 bases sitting between them. CDR3 protein: CSAMGTDYEQYF. In DNA form, the CDR3 reads TGCAGTGCCATGGGGACCGACTACGAGCAGTACTTC.

The sample holds one count of this clonotype. The chain joins TRBV15 to TRBJ2-1; D uncertain. This CDR3 is built from 11 residues. The V and J ends lost 5 bases and 10 bases respectively, with 9 bases between them. Germline CDR1 and CDR2: LNHNV and YYDKDF (reference sequence). CDR3 sequence reads: CATSAHMEQFF. CDR3 coding DNA: TGTGCCACCAGCGCTCATATGGAGCAGTTCTTC. Looking up the rest from reference TRBV15 and TRBJ2-1 gives the full variable domain: DAMVIQNPRYQVTQFGKPVTLSCSQTLNHNVMYWYQQKSSQAPKLLFHYYDKDFNNEADTPDNFQSRRPNTSFCFLDIRSPGLGDTAMYLCATSAHMEQFFGPGTRLTVL.

The J gene is TRBJ2-5, the V gene TRBV28, with 7 positions matching TRBD2. The CDR3 runs 14 residues. V dropped 6 bases and J dropped 2; count of bases not matched to a gene: 6. Germline-derived CDR1 and CDR2 are MDHEN and SYDVKM. The CDR3 protein is CASSYTGLQETQYF. The CDR3 region has the DNA TGTGCCAGCAGCTACACGGGACTACAAGAGACCCAGTACTTC.

The J gene is TRBJ2-7, the V gene TRBV18; D remains unclear. The germline V and J ends were trimmed by 2 bases and 7 bases, with 18 bases remaining between them. The CDR3 length is 15 residues. Germline CDR1 KGHSH, CDR2 LQKENI. DNA of the CDR3: TGTGCCAGCTCACCAGAGGTCGGGCCACGTAGTGAGCAGTACTTC. This gives the protein CASSPEVGPRSEQYF. Complete variable domain (other parts from reference TRBV18 and TRBJ2-7): NAGVMQNPRHLVRRRGQEARLRCSPMKGHSHVYWYRQLPEEGLKFMVYLQKENIIDESGMPKERFSAEFPKEGPSILRIQQVVRGDSAAYFCASSPEVGPRSEQYFGPGTRLTVT.

This chain links TRBV25-1 with TRBJ2-1; D is unresolved. The germline CDR1 and CDR2 sequences are MGHDK and SYGVNS. There are 14 residues in the CDR3. V lost 1 base and J lost 7, with 11 bases in between. CDR3 in DNA: TGTGCCAGCAGTGAATCGGCAGCGACGAATGAGCAGTTCTTC. It specifies CASSESAATNEQFF.